This T cell receptor beta chain was obtained from a study of cytomegalovirus exposure and HLA in healthy donors. General study results and limits: Owing to their indistinguishability, certain V segments, notably TRBV6-2 and TRBV6-3, were excluded.

Germline assignment: CDR1 MNHEY and CDR2 SVGAGI. Trimming stripped 5 bases from V and 6 bases from J, with 13 bases between. This CDR3 contains 13 residues. Comments on this clone: The antigen remains undetermined.

The PCR made use of 60 Vbeta and 13 Jbeta primers. The data were produced by immunoSEQ multiplex PCR, yet TCRdb's version contains in-frame clones alone and is incomplete. The top ten hold roughly 3.5% of the sample, which has roughly 100,000 clones, around 81% seen once. The sequence derives from a female donor in good health and CMV-seropositive. The sample consisted of PBMCs. This chain joins TRBV6-5 and TRBJ1-1; the D is unclear. CDR3 sequence (DNA): TGTGCCAGCAGTCCAAACCGCGGCGCTGAAGCTTTCTTT. It translates to CASSPNRGAEAFF.